A selection of T cell receptor beta chains follows, all from one sample in a study of cytomegalovirus exposure and HLA in healthy donors. The protocol was immunoSEQ multiplex PCR, while the TCRdb copy is restricted to in-frame clones and leaves out a portion. The data show some 200,000 clones, 79% seen once. Sequenced sample: PBMCs. Source of these receptors: a girl between 5 and 17 years old in good health and CMV-seropositive. Each CDR3 is given with its conserved first and last residue. A D gene is named only where the DNA matches it firmly. Clone size is shown for a subset of rows, as once, few, many or a class of expanded clone.

d_call clone_size j_call v_call cdr3_aa cdr3_nt
TRBD1 . TRBJ1-1 TRBV9 CASSVGGQMMNTEAFF TGTGCCAGCAGCGTAGGGGGACAGATGATGAACACTGAAGCTTTCTTT
TRBD2 . TRBJ2-7 TRBV9 CASSPRGGEHSYEQYF TGTGCCAGCAGCCCCCGGGGGGGTGAGCACTCCTACGAGCAGTACTTC
TRBD1 once TRBJ1-2 TRBV18 CASSPGQGYYGYTF TGTGCCAGCTCACCCGGACAGGGGTACTATGGCTACACCTTC
TRBD2 . TRBJ2-7 TRBV7-2 CASSLGRGVRDEQYF TGTGCCAGCAGCTTAGGGCGGGGGGTGAGGGACGAGCAGTACTTC
. once TRBJ1-1 TRBV7-2 CASSLVWGQLGEAFF TGTGCCAGCAGCTTAGTTTGGGGGCAGCTTGGGGAAGCTTTCTTT
. . TRBJ1-1 TRBV19 CASSIVVPGRGNTEAFF TGTGCCAGTAGTATAGTTGTTCCGGGGAGGGGGAACACTGAAGCTTTCTTT
. . TRBJ1-4 TRBV15 CATSRDQDFRVGIEKLFF TGTGCCACCAGCAGAGATCAAGATTTCAGGGTAGGGATTGAAAAACTGTTTTTT
TRBD1 . TRBJ1-2 TRBV6-1 CASSDHRGGGYTF TGTGCCAGCAGTGACCACAGGGGGGGCGGCTACACCTTC
. once TRBJ2-3 TRBV19 CASSGVDTQYF TGTGCCAGTAGCGGGGTAGATACGCAGTATTTT
. . TRBJ2-7 TRBV11-2 CASSLQGTIAYEQYF TGTGCCAGCAGCTTACAGGGGACAATAGCCTACGAGCAGTACTTC
. . TRBJ1-4 TRBV11-3 CASSLGTTGPPKEKLFF TGTGCCAGCAGCTTAGGGACTACCGGGCCCCCTAAGGAAAAACTGTTTTTT
. . TRBJ1-2 TRBV6-5 CASKLHGMGDYGYTF TGTGCCAGCAAATTACATGGAATGGGAGACTATGGCTACACCTTC
. . TRBJ2-3 TRBV7-8 CASSLVGTGRDTQYF TGTGCCAGCAGCTTAGTCGGCACAGGACGAGATACGCAGTATTTT
. . TRBJ2-2 TRBV6-6 CASSYLVGGLTGELFF TGTGCCAGCAGTTATCTGGTCGGGGGACTCACCGGGGAGCTGTTTTTT
TRBD1 . TRBJ2-5 TRBV5-6 CASRSPFNRGQEETQYF TGTGCCAGCAGGTCACCCTTCAACAGGGGGCAGGAGGAGACCCAGTACTTC
TRBD2 . TRBJ2-5 TRBV6-1 CASSERGLADWTGETQYF TGTGCCAGCAGTGAGAGGGGACTAGCGGATTGGACGGGGGAGACCCAGTACTTC
TRBD1 . TRBJ2-5 TRBV2 CASRRGQTDVEEQYF TGTGCCAGCAGGAGGGGACAGACCGATGTTGAGGAGCAGTACTTC
. . TRBJ2-1 TRBV7-2 CASSSPMRSRQFF TGTGCCAGCAGCTCTCCAATGCGGTCCCGTCAGTTCTTC
TRBD2 . TRBJ2-7 TRBV5-6 CASSTSGAYEQYF TGTGCCAGCAGCACTAGCGGGGCTTACGAGCAGTACTTC
TRBD2 few TRBJ2-1 TRBV19 CASSKAGGQQSYNEQFF TGTGCCAGTAGTAAAGCGGGGGGCCAACAGAGTTACAATGAGCAGTTCTTC
TRBD1 . TRBJ2-7 TRBV6-5 CASSYGTGGSDEQYF TGTGCCAGCAGTTATGGGACAGGGGGGAGCGACGAGCAGTACTTC
. few TRBJ1-2 TRBV6-5 CASLSREADYGYTF TGTGCCAGCCTATCCCGGGAGGCCGACTATGGCTACACCTTC
TRBD2 . TRBJ2-3 TRBV25-1 CASSVAGGTDTQYF TGTGCCAGCAGTGTAGCGGGGGGCACAGATACGCAGTATTTT